This T cell receptor beta chain was retrieved from a study of cytomegalovirus exposure and HLA in healthy donors. Details on this clone: Its target is unknown.

Findings of the study overall: Per published reports, the classifier diagnosed cytomegalovirus status with high specificity and sensitivity. The study listed under 200 cytomegalovirus-associated TCR beta chains.

The CDR3 is made up of 13 amino acids. Trimming pared 1 base from V and 9 bases from J, leaving 11 bases between. CDR1 and CDR2 from the germline V gene are SGHRS and YFSETQ. Clones were read by immunoSEQ multiplex PCR, and TCRdb kept only the in-frame ones, dropping some. Among 200,000 or so clones listed, around 87% were seen once. Sequencing was performed on PBMCs. The chain links TRBV5-1 to TRBJ1-5, with D unclear. The sequence was obtained from a woman between 18 and 29 years old in good health and CMV-seropositive. This chain's CDR3 is CASSLSLTAPQHF. CDR3 bases: TGCGCCAGCAGCTTGAGTCTTACAGCGCCCCAGCATTTT.